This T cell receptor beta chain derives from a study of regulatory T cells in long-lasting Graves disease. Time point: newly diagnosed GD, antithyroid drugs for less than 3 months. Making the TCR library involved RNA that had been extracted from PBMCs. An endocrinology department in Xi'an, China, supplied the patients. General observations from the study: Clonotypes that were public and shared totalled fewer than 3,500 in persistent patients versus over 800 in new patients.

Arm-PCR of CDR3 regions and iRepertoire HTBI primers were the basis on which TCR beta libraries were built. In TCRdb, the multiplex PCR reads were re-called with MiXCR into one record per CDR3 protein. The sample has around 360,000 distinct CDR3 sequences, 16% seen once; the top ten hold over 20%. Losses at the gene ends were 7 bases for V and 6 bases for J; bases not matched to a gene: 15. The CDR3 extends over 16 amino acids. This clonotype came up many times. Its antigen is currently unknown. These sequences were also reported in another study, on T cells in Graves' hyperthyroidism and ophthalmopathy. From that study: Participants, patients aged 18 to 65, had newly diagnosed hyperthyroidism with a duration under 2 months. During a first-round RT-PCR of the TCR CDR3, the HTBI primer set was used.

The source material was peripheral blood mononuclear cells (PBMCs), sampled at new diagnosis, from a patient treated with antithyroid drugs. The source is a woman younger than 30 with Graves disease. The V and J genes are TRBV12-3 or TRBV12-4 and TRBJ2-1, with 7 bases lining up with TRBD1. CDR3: CASIQTGWSMINEQFF. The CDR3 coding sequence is TGTGCCAGCATTCAGACAGGGTGGTCCATGATCAATGAGCAGTTCTTC.